This entry is about one TCR beta chain. The data derive from a study of blood T cells in healthy people across ages. This CDR3 region has 17 residues. Germline V lookup: CDR1 SGHTA, CDR2 FQGNSA. V lost 5 bases and J lost 4; bases outside the gene matches: 13. Next came a second PCR, run for roughly 6 to 11 cycles, which used a sample-barcoded 5' primer along with a J-beta primer mix. TCRdb reprocessed the 5' RACE reads via MiXCR and lists one record per CDR3 protein. This table has nearly 1 million distinct CDR3 sequences, about 53% appearing once. This clonotype was sampled from a woman in her sixties or seventies in good health. The sequencing input was blood. This chain links TRBV7-2 with TRBJ1-1; 10 bases match TRBD1. The CDR3 spells CASSPGQGPTMGTEAFF. DNA for the CDR3: TGTGCCAGCAGCCCGGGACAGGGGCCCACAATGGGCACTGAAGCTTTCTTT.